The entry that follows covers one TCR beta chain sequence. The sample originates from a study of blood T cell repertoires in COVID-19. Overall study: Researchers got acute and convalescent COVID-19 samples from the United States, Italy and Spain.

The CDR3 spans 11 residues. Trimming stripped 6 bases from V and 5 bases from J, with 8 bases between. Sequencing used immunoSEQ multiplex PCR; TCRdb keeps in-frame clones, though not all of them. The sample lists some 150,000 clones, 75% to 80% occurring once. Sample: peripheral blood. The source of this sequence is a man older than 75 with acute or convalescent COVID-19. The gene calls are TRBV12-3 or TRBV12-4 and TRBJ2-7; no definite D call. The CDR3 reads CASSQRDEQYF. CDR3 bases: TGTGCCAGCAGCCAGCGCGACGAGCAGTACTTC.